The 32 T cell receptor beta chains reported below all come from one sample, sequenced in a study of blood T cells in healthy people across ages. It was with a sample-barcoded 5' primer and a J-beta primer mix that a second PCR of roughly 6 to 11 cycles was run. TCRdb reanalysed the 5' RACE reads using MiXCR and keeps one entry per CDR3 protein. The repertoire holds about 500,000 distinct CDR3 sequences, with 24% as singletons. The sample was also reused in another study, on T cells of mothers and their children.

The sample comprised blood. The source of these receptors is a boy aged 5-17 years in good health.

The CDR3 reads CASSQPARGTTDTQYF. CDR3 coding DNA: TGCGCCAGCAGCCAGCCAGCCAGGGGCACCACAGATACGCAGTATTTT. The V call is TRBV4-1, the J call TRBJ2-3; perhaps TRBD1 as D (6 bases). Per germline, CDR1 MGHRA and CDR2 YSYEKL. Between the trimmed V and J ends, which lost 3 bases and 2 bases, there was a span of 15 bases. The CDR3 has 16 residues.

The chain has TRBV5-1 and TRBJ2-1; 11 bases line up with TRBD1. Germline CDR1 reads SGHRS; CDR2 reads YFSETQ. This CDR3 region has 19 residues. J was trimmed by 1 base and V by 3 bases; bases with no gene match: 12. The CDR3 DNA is TGCGCCAGCAGCTCGCAAAGGTATGGGACAGGGGGTTCCTACAATGAGCAGTTCTTC. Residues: CASSSQRYGTGGSYNEQFF.

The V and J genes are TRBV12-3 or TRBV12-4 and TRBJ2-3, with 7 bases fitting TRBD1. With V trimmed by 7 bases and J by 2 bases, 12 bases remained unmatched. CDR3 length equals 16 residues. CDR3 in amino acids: CASTLTTGYFTDTQYF. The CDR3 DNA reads TGTGCCAGCACCCTCACGACAGGGTACTTCACAGATACGCAGTATTTT.

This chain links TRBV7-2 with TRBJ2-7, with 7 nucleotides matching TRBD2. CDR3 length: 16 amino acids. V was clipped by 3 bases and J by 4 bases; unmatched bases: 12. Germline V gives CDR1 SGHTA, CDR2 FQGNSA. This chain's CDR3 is CASSLSPRTRGYEQYF. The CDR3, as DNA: TGTGCCAGCAGCTTGTCACCGAGGACTAGGGGATACGAGCAGTACTTC. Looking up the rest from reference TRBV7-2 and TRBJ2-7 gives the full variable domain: GAGVSQSPSNKVTEKGKDVELRCDPISGHTALYWYRQSLGQGLEFLIYFQGNSAPDKSGLPSDRFSAERTGGSVSTLTIQRTQQEDSAVYLCASSLSPRTRGYEQYFGPGTRLTVT.

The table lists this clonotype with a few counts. Here the CDR3 DNA reads TGTGCCAGCAGGCCTCCGGGCGCCTACGAGCAGTACTTC. Translated: CASRPPGAYEQYF. The chain recombines TRBV6-1 with TRBJ2-7; D gene ambiguous. CDR3 length: 13 amino acids. The germline CDR1 and CDR2 sequences are MNHNS and SASEGT. The V end lost 6 bases, the J end lost 2 bases, and 11 bases lay between the germline ends.

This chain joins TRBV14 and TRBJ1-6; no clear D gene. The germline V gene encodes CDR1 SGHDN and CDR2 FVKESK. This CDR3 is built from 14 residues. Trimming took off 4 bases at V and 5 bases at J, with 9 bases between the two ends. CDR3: CASSPSWDNSPLHF. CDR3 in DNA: TGTGCCAGCAGCCCCTCGTGGGATAATTCACCCCTCCACTTT. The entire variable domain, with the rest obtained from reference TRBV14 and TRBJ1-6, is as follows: EAGVTQFPSHSVIEKGQTVTLRCDPISGHDNLYWYRRVMGKEIKFLLHFVKESKQDESGMPNNRFLAERTGGTYSTLKVQPAELEDSGVYFCASSPSWDNSPLHFGNGTRLTVT.

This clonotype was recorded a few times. The chain's CDR3 is CASSARTGVEQYF. The DNA of the CDR3 is TGTGCCAGCAGCGCACGGACAGGGGTCGAGCAGTACTTC. The chain carries TRBV7-9 and TRBJ2-7; 9 nucleotides match TRBD1. Germline values: CDR1 SEHNR, CDR2 FQNEAQ (reference sequence). The ends lost 5 bases at V and 6 bases at J; junction bases unmatched: 5. This CDR3 has 13 amino acids.

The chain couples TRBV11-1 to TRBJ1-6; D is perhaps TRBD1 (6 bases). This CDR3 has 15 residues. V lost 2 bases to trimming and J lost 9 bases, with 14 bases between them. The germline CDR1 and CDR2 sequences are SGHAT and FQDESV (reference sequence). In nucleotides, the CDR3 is TGTGCCAGCAGCTTACTAGCAGGGGACGGTTCACCCCTCCACTTT. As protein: CASSLLAGDGSPLHF.

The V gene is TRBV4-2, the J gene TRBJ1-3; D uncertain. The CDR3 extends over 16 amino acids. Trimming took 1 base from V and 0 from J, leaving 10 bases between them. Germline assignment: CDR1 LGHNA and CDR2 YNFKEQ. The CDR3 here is CASSQAWTGSGNTIYF. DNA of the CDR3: TGTGCCAGCAGCCAAGCGTGGACGGGCTCTGGAAACACCATATATTTT.

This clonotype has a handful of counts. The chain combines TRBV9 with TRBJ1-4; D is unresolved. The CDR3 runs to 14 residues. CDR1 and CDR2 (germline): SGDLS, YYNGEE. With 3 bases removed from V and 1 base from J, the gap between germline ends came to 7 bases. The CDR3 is CASSAGLTNEKLFF. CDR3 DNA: TGTGCCAGCAGCGCGGGGTTAACTAATGAAAAACTGTTTTTT. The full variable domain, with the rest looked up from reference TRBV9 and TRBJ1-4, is DSGVTQTPKHLITATGQRVTLRCSPRSGDLSVYWYQQSLDQGLQFLIQYYNGEERAKGNILERFSAQQFPDLHSELNLSSLELGDSALYFCASSAGLTNEKLFFGSGTQLSVL.

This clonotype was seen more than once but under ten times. The CDR3 here is CASSLTRGVETQYF. The CDR3 nucleotides are TGTGCCAGCAGCCTCACCCGCGGGGTAGAGACCCAGTACTTC. The genes are TRBV3-1 and TRBJ2-5; D perhaps matches TRBD2 (6 bases). The CDR3 runs to 14 residues. Germline CDR1 reads LGHDT; CDR2 reads YNNKEL (reference sequence). Trimming stripped 4 bases from V and 4 bases from J, with 13 bases between.

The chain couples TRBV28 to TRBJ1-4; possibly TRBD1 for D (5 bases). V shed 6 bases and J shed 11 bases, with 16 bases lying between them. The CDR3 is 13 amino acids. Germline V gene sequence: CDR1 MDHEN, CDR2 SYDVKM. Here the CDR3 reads CASSRERGRKLFF. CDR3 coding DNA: TGTGCCAGCAGCCGTGAGAGGGGTAGGAAACTGTTTTTT.

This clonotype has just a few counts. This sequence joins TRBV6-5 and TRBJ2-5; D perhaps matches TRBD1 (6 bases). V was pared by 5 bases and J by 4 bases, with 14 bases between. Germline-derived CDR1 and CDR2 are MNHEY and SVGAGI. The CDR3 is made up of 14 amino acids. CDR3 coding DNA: TGTGCCAGCAGTCTCGGACAGCTAGGAGAGACCCAGTACTTC. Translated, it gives CASSLGQLGETQYF.

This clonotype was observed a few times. The CDR3 region has the DNA TGTGCCAGTAGTCCTCATAGAGGCGTGTGGGTGAACACTGAAGCTTTCTTT. Its protein product is CASSPHRGVWVNTEAFF. The genes are TRBV19 and TRBJ1-1; no firm D call. Germline values: CDR1 LNHDA, CDR2 SQIVND (reference sequence). The CDR3 runs 17 residues. The germline V and J ends were trimmed by 5 bases and 0 bases, with 19 bases remaining between them.

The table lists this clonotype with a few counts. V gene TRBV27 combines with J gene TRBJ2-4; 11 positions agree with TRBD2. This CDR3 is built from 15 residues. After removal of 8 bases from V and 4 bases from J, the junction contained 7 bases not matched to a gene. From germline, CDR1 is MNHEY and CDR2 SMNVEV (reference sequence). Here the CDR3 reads CASSSGTSGKNIQYF. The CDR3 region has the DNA TGTGCCAGCTCCTCGGGGACTAGCGGAAAAAACATTCAGTACTTC.

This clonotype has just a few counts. The CDR3 coding sequence is TGTGCCAGCAGCTTAGCGCTAAGAGGAGCGGGGACCGGGGAGCTGTTTTTT. Its protein is CASSLALRGAGTGELFF. V and J are TRBV7-2 and TRBJ2-2; 7 nucleotides agree with TRBD2. The CDR3 has 17 amino acids. In germline, CDR1 is SGHTA, CDR2 FQGNSA. The ends lost 0 bases at V and 5 bases at J; junction bases unmatched: 9.

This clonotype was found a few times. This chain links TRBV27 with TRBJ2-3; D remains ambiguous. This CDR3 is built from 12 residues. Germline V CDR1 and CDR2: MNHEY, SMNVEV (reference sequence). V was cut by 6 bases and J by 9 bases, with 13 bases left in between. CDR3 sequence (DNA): TGTGCCAGCAGCCTCGACGGTTGGACGCAGTATTTT. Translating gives CASSLDGWTQYF.

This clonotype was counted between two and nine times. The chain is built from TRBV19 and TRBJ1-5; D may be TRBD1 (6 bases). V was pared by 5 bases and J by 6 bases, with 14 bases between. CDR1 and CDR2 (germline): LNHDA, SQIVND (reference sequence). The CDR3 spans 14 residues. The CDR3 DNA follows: TGTGCCAGTAGTGCCCCAGTACAGGGTCAGCCCCAGCATTTT. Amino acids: CASSAPVQGQPQHF.

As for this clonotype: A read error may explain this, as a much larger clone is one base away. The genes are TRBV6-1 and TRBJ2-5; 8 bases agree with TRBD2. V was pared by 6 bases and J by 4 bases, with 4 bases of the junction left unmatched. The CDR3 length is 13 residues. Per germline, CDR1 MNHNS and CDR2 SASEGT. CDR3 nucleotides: TGTGCCAGCAGCAGCGGGAGTGGAGAGACCCAGTACTTC. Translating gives CASSSGSGETQYF.

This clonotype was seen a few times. CDR3: CASSSGTANYGYTF. DNA of the CDR3: TGTGCCAGCAGTTCCGGGACAGCTAACTATGGCTACACCTTC. The chain carries TRBV6-5 and TRBJ1-2; 7 bases fit TRBD1. This CDR3 is built from 14 residues. CDR1 and CDR2 (germline): MNHEY, SVGAGI. The J segment lost 0 bases and the V segment lost 4 bases, leaving 2 bases of the junction unmatched.

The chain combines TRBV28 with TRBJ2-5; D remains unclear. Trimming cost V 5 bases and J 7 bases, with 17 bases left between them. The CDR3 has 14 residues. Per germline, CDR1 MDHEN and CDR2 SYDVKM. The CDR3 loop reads CASSPWWKSATQYF. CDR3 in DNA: TGTGCCAGCAGTCCCTGGTGGAAGTCGGCGACCCAGTACTTC.

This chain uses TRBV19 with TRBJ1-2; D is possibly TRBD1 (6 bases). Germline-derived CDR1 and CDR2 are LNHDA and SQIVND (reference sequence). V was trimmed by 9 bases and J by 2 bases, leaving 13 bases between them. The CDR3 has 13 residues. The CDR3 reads CASRDIPNYGYTF. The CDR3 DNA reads TGTGCCAGCCGGGACATACCAAACTATGGCTACACCTTC.

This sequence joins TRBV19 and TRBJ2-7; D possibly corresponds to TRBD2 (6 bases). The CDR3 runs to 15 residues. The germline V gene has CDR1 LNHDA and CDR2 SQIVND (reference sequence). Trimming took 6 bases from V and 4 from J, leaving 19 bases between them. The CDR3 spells CASSPGQGGSYEQYF. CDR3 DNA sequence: TGTGCCAGTAGCCCCGGGCAGGGAGGATCATACGAGCAGTACTTC.

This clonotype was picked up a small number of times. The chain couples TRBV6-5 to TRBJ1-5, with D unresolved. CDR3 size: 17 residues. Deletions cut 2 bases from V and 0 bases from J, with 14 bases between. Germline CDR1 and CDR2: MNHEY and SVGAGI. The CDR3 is CASSYRLGGDSNQPQHF. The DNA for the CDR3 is TGTGCCAGCAGTTACCGGCTCGGTGGGGATAGCAATCAGCCCCAGCATTTT.

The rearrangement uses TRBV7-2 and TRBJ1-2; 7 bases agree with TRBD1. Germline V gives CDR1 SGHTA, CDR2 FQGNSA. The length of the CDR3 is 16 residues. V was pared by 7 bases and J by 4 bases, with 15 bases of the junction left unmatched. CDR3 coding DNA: TGTGCCAGCATCCCAGGGGGGGCCCCCTGCGGCTATGGCTACACCTTC. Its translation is CASIPGGAPCGYGYTF. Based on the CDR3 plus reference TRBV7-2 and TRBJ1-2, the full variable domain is GAGVSQSPSNKVTEKGKDVELRCDPISGHTALYWYRQSLGQGLEFLIYFQGNSAPDKSGLPSDRFSAERTGGSVSTLTIQRTQQEDSAVYLCASIPGGAPCGYGYTFGSGTRLTVV.

CDR3 residues: CASSFGTTPYNEQFF. DNA for the CDR3: TGCGCCAGCAGCTTCGGGACTACCCCCTACAATGAGCAGTTCTTC. The chain is built from TRBV5-1 and TRBJ2-1; 7 bases match TRBD2. From germline, CDR1 is SGHRS and CDR2 YFSETQ. The V and J ends lost 2 bases and 2 bases, in that order; junction bases with no gene match: 4. CDR3 length equals 15 residues.

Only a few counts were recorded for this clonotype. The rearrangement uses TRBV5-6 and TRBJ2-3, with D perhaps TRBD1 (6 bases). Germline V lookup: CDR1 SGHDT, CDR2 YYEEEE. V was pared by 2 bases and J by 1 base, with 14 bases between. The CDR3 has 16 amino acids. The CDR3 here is CASSFRTAKRTDTQYF. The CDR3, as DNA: TGTGCCAGCAGCTTCAGGACAGCCAAACGCACAGATACGCAGTATTTT.

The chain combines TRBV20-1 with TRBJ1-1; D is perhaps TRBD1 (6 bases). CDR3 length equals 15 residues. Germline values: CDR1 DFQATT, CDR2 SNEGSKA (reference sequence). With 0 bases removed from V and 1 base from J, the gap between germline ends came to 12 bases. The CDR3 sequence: CSAREGLQGNTEAFF. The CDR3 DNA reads TGCAGTGCTAGAGAGGGTTTACAGGGGAACACTGAAGCTTTCTTT.

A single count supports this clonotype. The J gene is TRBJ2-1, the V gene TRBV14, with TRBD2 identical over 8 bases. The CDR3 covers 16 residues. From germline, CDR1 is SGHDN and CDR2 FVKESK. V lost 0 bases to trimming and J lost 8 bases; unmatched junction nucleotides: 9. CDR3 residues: CASSQEVEREMDEQFF. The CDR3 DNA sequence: TGTGCCAGCAGCCAAGAAGTTGAGCGGGAGATGGATGAGCAGTTCTTC.

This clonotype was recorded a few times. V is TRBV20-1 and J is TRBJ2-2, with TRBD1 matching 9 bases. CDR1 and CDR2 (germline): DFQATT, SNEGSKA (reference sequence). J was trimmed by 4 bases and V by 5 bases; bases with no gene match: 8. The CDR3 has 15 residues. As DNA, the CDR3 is TGCAGTGCTTATGGGGGGACAGGGCTCACCGGGGAGCTGTTTTTT. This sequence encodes CSAYGGTGLTGELFF.

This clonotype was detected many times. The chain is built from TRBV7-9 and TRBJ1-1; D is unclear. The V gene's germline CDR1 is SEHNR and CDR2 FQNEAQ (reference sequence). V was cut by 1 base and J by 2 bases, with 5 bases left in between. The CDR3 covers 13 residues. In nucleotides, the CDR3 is TGTGCCAGCAGCTTAGACAGCAACACTGAAGCTTTCTTT. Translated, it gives CASSLDSNTEAFF.

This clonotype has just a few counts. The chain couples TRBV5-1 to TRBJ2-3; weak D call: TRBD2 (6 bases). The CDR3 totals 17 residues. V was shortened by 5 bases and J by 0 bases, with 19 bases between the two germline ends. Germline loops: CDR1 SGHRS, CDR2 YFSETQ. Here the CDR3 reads CASRRTTGFPSTDTQYF. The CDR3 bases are TGCGCCAGCAGGAGGACTACCGGGTTCCCTAGCACAGATACGCAGTATTTT.